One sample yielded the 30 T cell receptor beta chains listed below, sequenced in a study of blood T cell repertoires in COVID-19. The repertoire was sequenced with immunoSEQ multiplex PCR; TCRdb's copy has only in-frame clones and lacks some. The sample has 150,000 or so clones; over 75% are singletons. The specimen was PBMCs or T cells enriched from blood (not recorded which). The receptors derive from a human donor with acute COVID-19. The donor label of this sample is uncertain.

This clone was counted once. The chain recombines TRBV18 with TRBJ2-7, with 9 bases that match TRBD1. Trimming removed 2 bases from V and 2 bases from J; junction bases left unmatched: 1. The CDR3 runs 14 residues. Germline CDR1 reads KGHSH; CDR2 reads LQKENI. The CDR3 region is CASSPGDRAYEQYF. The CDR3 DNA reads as TGTGCCAGCTCACCAGGGGACAGGGCCTACGAGCAGTACTTC.

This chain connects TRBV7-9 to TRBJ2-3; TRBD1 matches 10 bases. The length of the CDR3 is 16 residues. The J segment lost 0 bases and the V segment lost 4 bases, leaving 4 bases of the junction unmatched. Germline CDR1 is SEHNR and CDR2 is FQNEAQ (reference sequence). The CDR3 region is CASSSRQGASTDTQYF. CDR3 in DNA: TGTGCCAGCAGCTCACGACAGGGGGCAAGCACAGATACGCAGTATTTT.

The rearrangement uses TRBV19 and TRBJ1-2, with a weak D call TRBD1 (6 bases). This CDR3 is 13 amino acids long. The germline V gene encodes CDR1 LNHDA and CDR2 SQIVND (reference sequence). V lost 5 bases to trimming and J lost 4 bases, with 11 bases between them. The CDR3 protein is CASSSGTIYGYTF. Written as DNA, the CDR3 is TGTGCCAGTAGTTCCGGGACAATCTATGGCTACACCTTC.

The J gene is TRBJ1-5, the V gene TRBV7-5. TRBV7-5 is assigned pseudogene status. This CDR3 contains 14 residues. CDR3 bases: TGTGCCAGAAGCGAGGTACGGGGCAATCAGCCCCAGCATTTT. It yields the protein CARSEVRGNQPQHF.

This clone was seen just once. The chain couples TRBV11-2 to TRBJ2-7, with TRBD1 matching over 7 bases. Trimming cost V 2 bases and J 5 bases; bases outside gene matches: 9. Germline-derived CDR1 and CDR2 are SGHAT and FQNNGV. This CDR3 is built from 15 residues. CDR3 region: CASSLTTGKNNEQYF. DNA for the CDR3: TGTGCCAGCAGCTTAACGACAGGGAAGAATAACGAGCAGTACTTC.

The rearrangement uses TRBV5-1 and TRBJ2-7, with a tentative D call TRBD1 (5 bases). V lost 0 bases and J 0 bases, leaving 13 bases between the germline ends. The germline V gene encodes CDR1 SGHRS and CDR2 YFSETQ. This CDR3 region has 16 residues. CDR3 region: CASSLVDRGSSYEQYF. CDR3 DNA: TGCGCCAGCAGCTTGGTGGATAGGGGATCCTCCTACGAGCAGTACTTC.

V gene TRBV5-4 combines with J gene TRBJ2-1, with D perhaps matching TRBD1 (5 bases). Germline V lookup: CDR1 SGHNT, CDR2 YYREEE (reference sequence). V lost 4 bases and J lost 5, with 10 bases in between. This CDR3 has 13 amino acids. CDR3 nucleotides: TGTGCCAGCAGCATAACAGGAAACAATGAGCAGTTCTTC. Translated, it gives CASSITGNNEQFF. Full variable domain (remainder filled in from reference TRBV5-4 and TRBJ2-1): ETGVTQSPTHLIKTRGQQVTLRCSSQSGHNTVSWYQQALGQGPQFIFQYYREEENGRGNFPPRFSGLQFPNYSSELNVNALELDDSALYLCASSITGNNEQFFGPGTRLTVL.

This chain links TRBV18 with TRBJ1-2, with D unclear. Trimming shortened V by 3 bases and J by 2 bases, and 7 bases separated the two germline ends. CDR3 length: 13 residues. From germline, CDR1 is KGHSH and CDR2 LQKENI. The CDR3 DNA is TGTGCCAGCTCACCCGGGGAGAACTATGGCTACACCTTC. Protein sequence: CASSPGENYGYTF.

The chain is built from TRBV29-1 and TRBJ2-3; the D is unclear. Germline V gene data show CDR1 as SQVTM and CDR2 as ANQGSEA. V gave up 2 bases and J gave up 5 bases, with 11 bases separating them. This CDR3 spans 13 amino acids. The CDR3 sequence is CSVESSPRDTQYF. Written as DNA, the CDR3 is TGCAGCGTTGAATCTTCCCCCCGAGATACGCAGTATTTT.

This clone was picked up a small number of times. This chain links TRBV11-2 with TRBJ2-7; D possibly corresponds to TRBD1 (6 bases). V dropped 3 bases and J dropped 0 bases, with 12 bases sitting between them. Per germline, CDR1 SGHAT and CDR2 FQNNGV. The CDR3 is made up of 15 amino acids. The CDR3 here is CASSFSRGFSYEQYF. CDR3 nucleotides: TGTGCCAGCAGCTTCTCCAGGGGTTTCTCCTACGAGCAGTACTTC.

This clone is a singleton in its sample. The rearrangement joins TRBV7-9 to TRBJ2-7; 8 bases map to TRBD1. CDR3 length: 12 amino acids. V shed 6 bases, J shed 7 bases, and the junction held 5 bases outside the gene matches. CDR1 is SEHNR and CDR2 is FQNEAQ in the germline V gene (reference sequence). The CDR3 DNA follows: TGTGCCAGCAGTTGGGGACAGGATGAGCAGTACTTC. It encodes CASSWGQDEQYF.

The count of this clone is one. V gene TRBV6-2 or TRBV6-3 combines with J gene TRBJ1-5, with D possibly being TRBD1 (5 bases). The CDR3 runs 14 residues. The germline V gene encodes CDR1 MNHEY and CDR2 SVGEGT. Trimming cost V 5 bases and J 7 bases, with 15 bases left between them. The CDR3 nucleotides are TGTGCCAGCAGTCCGGGCCCCTGGGGCCAGCCCCAGCATTTT. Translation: CASSPGPWGQPQHF.

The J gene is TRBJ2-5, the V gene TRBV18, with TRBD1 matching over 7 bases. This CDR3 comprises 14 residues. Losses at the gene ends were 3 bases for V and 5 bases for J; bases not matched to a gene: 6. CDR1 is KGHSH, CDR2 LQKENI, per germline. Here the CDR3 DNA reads TGTGCCAGCTCACCGGGGATACAGGGGGAGACCCAGTACTTC. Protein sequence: CASSPGIQGETQYF.

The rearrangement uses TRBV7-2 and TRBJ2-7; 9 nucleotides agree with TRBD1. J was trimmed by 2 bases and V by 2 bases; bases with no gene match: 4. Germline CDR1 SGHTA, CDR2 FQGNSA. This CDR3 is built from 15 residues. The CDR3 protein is CASSLNRDRAYEQYF. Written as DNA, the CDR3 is TGTGCCAGCAGCTTAAACCGGGACAGGGCCTACGAGCAGTACTTC.

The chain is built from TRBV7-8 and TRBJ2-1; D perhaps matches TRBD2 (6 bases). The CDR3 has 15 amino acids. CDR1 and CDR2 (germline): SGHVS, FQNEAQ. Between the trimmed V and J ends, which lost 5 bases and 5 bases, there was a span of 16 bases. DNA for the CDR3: TGTGCCAGCAGCGCCGGGGGTATACAGGACAATGAGCAGTTCTTC. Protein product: CASSAGGIQDNEQFF. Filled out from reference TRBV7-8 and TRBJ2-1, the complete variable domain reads GAGVSQSPRYKVAKRGQDVALRCDPISGHVSLFWYQQALGQGPEFLTYFQNEAQLDKSGLPSDRFFAERPEGSVSTLKIQRTQQEDSAVYLCASSAGGIQDNEQFFGPGTRLTVL.

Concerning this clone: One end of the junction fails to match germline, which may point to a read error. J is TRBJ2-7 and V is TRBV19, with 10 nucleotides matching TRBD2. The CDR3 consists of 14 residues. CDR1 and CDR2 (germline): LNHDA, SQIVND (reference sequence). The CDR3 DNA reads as TGTGCCAGCAGTAGCGGGGGGAATCCCTACGAGCAGTACTTC. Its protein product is CASSSGGNPYEQYF.

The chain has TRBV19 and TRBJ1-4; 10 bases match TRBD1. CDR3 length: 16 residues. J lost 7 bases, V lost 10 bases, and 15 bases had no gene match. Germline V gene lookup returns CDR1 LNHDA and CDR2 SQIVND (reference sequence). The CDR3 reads CATSGQGVPRPEKLFF. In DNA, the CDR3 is TGTGCCACCTCCGGACAGGGGGTGCCCCGACCTGAAAAACTGTTTTTT.

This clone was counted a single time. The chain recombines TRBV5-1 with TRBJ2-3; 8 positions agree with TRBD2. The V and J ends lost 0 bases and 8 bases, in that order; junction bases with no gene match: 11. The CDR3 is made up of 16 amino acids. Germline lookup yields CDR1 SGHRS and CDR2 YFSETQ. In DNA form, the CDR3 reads TGCGCCAGCAGCTTGGGAGGGCTAGCGGGTAACACTACGCAGTATTTT. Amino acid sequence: CASSLGGLAGNTTQYF.

The CDR3 DNA is TGCGCCAGCAGCTTGGCCGGGACAGCTTGGGAGCCCCAGCATTTT. Translation: CASSLAGTAWEPQHF. V and J are TRBV5-1 and TRBJ1-5; 7 bases are shared with TRBD1. J was trimmed by 8 bases and V by 0 bases; bases with no gene match: 8. Germline CDR1 SGHRS, CDR2 YFSETQ. The CDR3 sequence is 15 residues long. The variable domain in full, with the rest retrieved from reference TRBV5-1 and TRBJ1-5, is KAGVTQTPRYLIKTRGQQVTLSCSPISGHRSVSWYQQTPGQGLQFLFEYFSETQRNKGNFPGRFSGRQFSNSRSEMNVSTLELGDSALYLCASSLAGTAWEPQHFGDGTRLSIL.

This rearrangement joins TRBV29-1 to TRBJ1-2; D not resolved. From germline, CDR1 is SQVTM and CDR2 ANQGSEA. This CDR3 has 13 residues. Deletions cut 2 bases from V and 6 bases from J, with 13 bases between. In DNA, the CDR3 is TGCAGCGTTGAAAAGGGAGAGCTAAATGGCTACACCTTC. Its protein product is CSVEKGELNGYTF. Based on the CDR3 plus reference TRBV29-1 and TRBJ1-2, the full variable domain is SAVISQKPSRDICQRGTSLTIQCQVDSQVTMMFWYRQQPGQSLTLIATANQGSEATYESGFVIDKFPISRPNLTFSTLTVSNMSPEDSSIYLCSVEKGELNGYTFGSGTRLTVV.

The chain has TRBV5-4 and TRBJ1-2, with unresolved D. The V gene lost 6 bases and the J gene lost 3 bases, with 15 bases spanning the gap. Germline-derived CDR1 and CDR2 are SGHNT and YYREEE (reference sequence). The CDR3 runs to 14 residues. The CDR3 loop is CASTLSAGDYGYTF. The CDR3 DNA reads TGTGCCAGCACCCTATCGGCCGGGGACTATGGCTACACCTTC. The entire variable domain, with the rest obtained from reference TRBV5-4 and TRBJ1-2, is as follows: ETGVTQSPTHLIKTRGQQVTLRCSSQSGHNTVSWYQQALGQGPQFIFQYYREEENGRGNFPPRFSGLQFPNYSSELNVNALELDDSALYLCASTLSAGDYGYTFGSGTRLTVV.

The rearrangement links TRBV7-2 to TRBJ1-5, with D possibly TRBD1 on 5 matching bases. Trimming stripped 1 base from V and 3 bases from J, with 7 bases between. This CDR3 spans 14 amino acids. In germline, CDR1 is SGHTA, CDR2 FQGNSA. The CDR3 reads CASSLDRTNQPQHF. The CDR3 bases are TGTGCCAGCAGCTTAGACAGGACCAATCAGCCCCAGCATTTT.

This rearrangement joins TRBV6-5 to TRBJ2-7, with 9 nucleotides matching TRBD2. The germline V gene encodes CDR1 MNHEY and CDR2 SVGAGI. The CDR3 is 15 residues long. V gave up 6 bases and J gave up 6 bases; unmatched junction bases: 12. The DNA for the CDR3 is TGTGCCAGCAGGGTAGCGGGGGAAGTACGGAGCGAGCAGTACTTC. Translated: CASRVAGEVRSEQYF.

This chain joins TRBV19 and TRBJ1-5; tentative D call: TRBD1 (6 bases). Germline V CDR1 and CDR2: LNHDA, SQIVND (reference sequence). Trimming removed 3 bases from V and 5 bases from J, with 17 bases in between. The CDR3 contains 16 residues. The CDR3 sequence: CASSIRGQALDQPQHF. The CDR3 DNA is TGTGCCAGTAGTATCAGGGGCCAGGCGCTTGATCAGCCCCAGCATTTT.

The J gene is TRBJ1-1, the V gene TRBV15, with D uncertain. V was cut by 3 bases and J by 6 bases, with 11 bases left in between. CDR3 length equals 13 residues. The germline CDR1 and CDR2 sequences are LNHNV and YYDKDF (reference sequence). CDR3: CATSSSGWAEAFF. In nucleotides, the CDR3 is TGTGCCACCAGCAGCTCGGGGTGGGCTGAAGCTTTCTTT.

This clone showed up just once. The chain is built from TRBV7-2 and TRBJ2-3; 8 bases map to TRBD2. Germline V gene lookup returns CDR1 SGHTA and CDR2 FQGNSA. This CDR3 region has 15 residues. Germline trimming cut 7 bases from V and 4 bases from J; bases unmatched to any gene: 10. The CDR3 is CASTPGLGTADTQYF. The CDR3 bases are TGTGCCAGCACACCGGGACTAGGGACCGCAGATACGCAGTATTTT.

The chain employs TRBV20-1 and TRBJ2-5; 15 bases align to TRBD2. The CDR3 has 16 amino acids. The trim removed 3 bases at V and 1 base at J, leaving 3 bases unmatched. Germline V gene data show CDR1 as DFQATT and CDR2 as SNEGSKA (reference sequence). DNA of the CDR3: TGCAGTGCTAGTGGGACTAGCGGGGGGCGCCAAGAGACCCAGTACTTC. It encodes CSASGTSGGRQETQYF.

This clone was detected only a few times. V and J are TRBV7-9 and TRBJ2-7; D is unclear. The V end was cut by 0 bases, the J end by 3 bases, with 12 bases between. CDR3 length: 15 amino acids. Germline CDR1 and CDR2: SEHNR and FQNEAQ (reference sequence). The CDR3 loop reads CASSLAGRLRYEQYF. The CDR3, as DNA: TGTGCCAGCAGCTTAGCCGGCAGGCTACGCTACGAGCAGTACTTC.

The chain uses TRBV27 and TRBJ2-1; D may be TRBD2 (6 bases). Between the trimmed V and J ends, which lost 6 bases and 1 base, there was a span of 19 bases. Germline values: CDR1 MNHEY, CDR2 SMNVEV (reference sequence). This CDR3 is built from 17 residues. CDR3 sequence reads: CASSRPSGGRSYNEQFF. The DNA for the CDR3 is TGTGCCAGCAGCCGGCCCAGTGGGGGGAGATCCTACAATGAGCAGTTCTTC.

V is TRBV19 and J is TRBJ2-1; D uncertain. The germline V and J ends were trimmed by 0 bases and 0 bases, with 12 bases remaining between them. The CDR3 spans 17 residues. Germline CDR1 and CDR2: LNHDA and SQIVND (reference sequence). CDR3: CASSIDRVQISYNEQFF. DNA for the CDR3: TGTGCCAGTAGTATAGATCGGGTGCAGATCTCCTACAATGAGCAGTTCTTC.